Described below is a single TCR beta chain sequence and its context. This CDR3 is built from 15 residues. The V gene's germline CDR1 is SGHKS and CDR2 YYEKEE (reference sequence). Trimming left V 4 bases short and J 4 bases short, with 14 bases between. In the authors' workflow: Researchers report that nucleated cell counts were estimated from reference gene primer amplification. Assay used: immunoSEQ multiplex PCR; TCRdb lists only in-frame clones, some missing. V and J calls and clone size are as listed in that table; D and trimming were resolved from the DNA. The data show roughly 250,000 clones, with 65% to 80% seen just once and under 4.5% held by the top ten. The sample comes from a study of blood T cell repertoires in COVID-19. The overall study: COVID-19 samples from acute and convalescent phases originated in the United States, Italy and Spain.

The specimen sequenced was peripheral blood. This chain connects TRBV5-5 to TRBJ1-4; D uncertain. The clonotype originates from a woman aged 40 to 55 with active or convalescent COVID-19. CDR3 DNA: TGTGCCAGCAGCGGTTTAGGAGGTATTAATGAAAAACTGTTTTTT. Translating gives CASSGLGGINEKLFF.